This T cell receptor beta chain is from a study of response to subunit inactivated influenza vaccine. The CDR3 covers 15 residues. The germline V gene has CDR1 KGHDR and CDR2 SFDVKD. The trim removed 5 bases at V and 6 bases at J, leaving 6 bases unmatched. TCRdb re-derived calls from the RT-PCR reads in MiXCR, one entry per CDR3 protein. Here the sample spans 170,000 or so distinct CDR3 sequences, around a tenth being singletons. The V call is TRBV24-1, the J call TRBJ1-4; the match to TRBD1 covers 9 bases. The sequence came from a man between 50 and 69 years old who received an inactivated influenza vaccine. Sequencing used CD8+ T cells sorted from PBMCs, obtained about 24 months after vaccination. The CDR3 loop is CATSVRDRAYEKLFF. In nucleotides, the CDR3 is TGTGCCACCAGTGTCCGGGACAGGGCCTATGAAAAACTGTTTTTT.